Included here is one T cell receptor (beta chain) sequence, with context. This PCR relied on a set of 60 Vbeta primers and 13 Jbeta primers. Clones were read by immunoSEQ multiplex PCR, and TCRdb kept only the in-frame ones, dropping some. The table has roughly 110,000 clones, roughly three quarters seen once. The CDR3 is 15 amino acids. Between the trimmed V and J ends, which lost 0 bases and 4 bases, there was a span of 12 bases. The germline V gene encodes CDR1 LGHNA and CDR2 YNFKEQ. This sample is part of a study of cytomegalovirus exposure and HLA in healthy donors. Across the study: Within an early data release were tens of millions of unique TCRs drawn from HLA-typed donors.

Sequenced: PBMCs. The rearrangement uses TRBV4-2 and TRBJ1-1; D unresolved. The origin of this receptor is a woman younger than 30 in good health and CMV-seropositive. CDR3 nucleotides: TGTGCCAGCAGCCAAGAGGTTCGCGAGGGCACTGAAGCTTTCTTT. It is translated as CASSQEVREGTEAFF.